The next 12 T cell receptor beta chains were all read from a single sample in a study of blood T cell repertoires in COVID-19. Measured with immunoSEQ multiplex PCR; TCRdb has only the in-frame clones, and not every one. This sample has 90,000 to 120,000 clones; 88% occur once, and the top ten carry 6.8%. Sequencing input: peripheral blood. The receptors were gathered from a man aged 50 to 59 with active or convalescent COVID-19.

V gene TRBV19 combines with J gene TRBJ1-5; no definite D call. CDR1 is LNHDA and CDR2 is SQIVND in the germline V gene (reference sequence). V shed 5 bases and J shed 3 bases, with 17 bases lying between them. The CDR3 runs to 16 residues. CDR3 sequence: CASSGSFGWNNQPQHF. Here the CDR3 DNA reads TGTGCCAGTAGTGGGTCGTTCGGGTGGAACAATCAGCCCCAGCATTTT. Looking up the rest from reference TRBV19 and TRBJ1-5 gives the full variable domain: DGGITQSPKYLFRKEGQNVTLSCEQNLNHDAMYWYRQDPGQGLRLIYYSQIVNDFQKGDIAEGYSVSREKKESFPLTVTSAQKNPTAFYLCASSGSFGWNNQPQHFGDGTRLSIL.

J is TRBJ2-3 and V is TRBV18; 13 bases agree with TRBD2. CDR3 size: 18 residues. The ends lost 4 bases at V and 6 bases at J; junction bases unmatched: 13. The V gene's germline CDR1 is KGHSH and CDR2 LQKENI. CDR3 loop: CASSLRGVELAGGDTQYF. The DNA of the CDR3 is TGTGCCAGCTCACTCCGAGGAGTGGAACTAGCGGGAGGGGATACGCAGTATTTT.

The chain uses TRBV6-2 or TRBV6-3 and TRBJ2-2; 8 bases fit TRBD2. This CDR3 region has 17 residues. Germline CDR1 MNHEY, CDR2 SVGEGT. Trimming removed 0 bases from V and 4 bases from J; junction bases left unmatched: 7. The CDR3 spells CASSYSITSGFTGELFF. CDR3 nucleotides: TGTGCCAGCAGTTACTCGATTACTAGCGGTTTCACCGGGGAGCTGTTTTTT.

This clone was seen a single time. The chain combines TRBV9 with TRBJ1-6, with D tentatively TRBD1 (6 bases). V was clipped by 3 bases and J by 7 bases, with 14 bases between them. This CDR3 has 15 residues. Germline CDR1 is SGDLS and CDR2 is YYNGEE. The CDR3 bases are TGTGCCAGCAGCGCTCCGGGACACGGAAATTCACCCCTCCACTTT. It translates to CASSAPGHGNSPLHF.

The V call is TRBV21-1, the J call TRBJ2-7; whether TRBD2, the table's D call, matches the DNA was not checked. TRBV21-1 is an annotated pseudogene. The CDR3 length is 15 residues. CDR3 protein: CASSKVLAGDVEQYF. CDR3 nucleotides: TGTGCCAGCAGCAAAGTCCTAGCGGGAGATGTCGAGCAGTACTTC.

The chain couples TRBV7-2 to TRBJ2-5, with D uncertain. This CDR3 has 15 amino acids. Between the trimmed V and J ends, which lost 2 bases and 2 bases, there was a span of 12 bases. Per the germline V gene, CDR1 is SGHTA and CDR2 is FQGNSA. CDR3 loop: CASSLMLRIQETQYF. The CDR3 nucleotides are TGTGCCAGCAGCTTAATGTTGAGGATTCAAGAGACCCAGTACTTC. The entire variable domain, with the rest obtained from reference TRBV7-2 and TRBJ2-5, is as follows: GAGVSQSPSNKVTEKGKDVELRCDPISGHTALYWYRQSLGQGLEFLIYFQGNSAPDKSGLPSDRFSAERTGGSVSTLTIQRTQQEDSAVYLCASSLMLRIQETQYFGPGTRLLVL.

The V call is TRBV28, the J call TRBJ2-3; D is unclear. Per the germline V gene, CDR1 is MDHEN and CDR2 is SYDVKM. The CDR3 sequence is 19 residues long. V lost 3 bases and J 0 bases, leaving 22 bases between the germline ends. CDR3 nucleotide sequence: TGTGCCAGCAGTTTCATCTGGTTGTCTAACGCTGATAGCACAGATACGCAGTATTTT. Translating it yields CASSFIWLSNADSTDTQYF.

This clone was seen a handful of times. V and J are TRBV19 and TRBJ2-7; D is unresolved. Trimming left V 5 bases short and J 3 bases short, with 11 bases between. The CDR3 has 13 amino acids. Germline V lookup: CDR1 LNHDA, CDR2 SQIVND (reference sequence). The CDR3 DNA is TGTGCCAGTAGTTTCCGGAGAGACTACGAGCAGTACTTC. Translated: CASSFRRDYEQYF.

The rearrangement uses TRBV27 and TRBJ2-6; no clear D gene. This CDR3 has 14 residues. The germline V gene has CDR1 MNHEY and CDR2 SMNVEV (reference sequence). The V and J ends lost 0 bases and 4 bases respectively, with 4 bases between them. The CDR3 bases are TGTGCCAGCAGTTTATCGAGGGGGGCCAACGTCCTGACTTTC. Amino acids: CASSLSRGANVLTF.

This chain links TRBV10-1 with TRBJ2-7; 7 nucleotides line up with TRBD2. The V and J ends lost 6 bases and 2 bases, in that order; junction bases with no gene match: 13. Germline CDR1 is WNHNN and CDR2 is SYGVQD (reference sequence). The CDR3 contains 16 residues. CDR3 residues: CASRASLAGTTYEQYF. In nucleotides, the CDR3 is TGCGCCAGCAGAGCCTCGTTAGCGGGTACAACCTACGAGCAGTACTTC.

The chain employs TRBV16 and TRBJ2-7; TRBD1 matches 7 bases. The V gene end was trimmed by 6 bases and the J gene end by 2 bases; junction bases not matched to a gene: 7. The CDR3 has 14 amino acids. Germline V lookup: CDR1 KGHSY, CDR2 FQNENV. The CDR3 DNA sequence: TGTGCCAGCAGTCTGTTCGGACAGGCCTACGAGCAGTACTTC. Its translation is CASSLFGQAYEQYF. Supplemented by reference TRBV16 and TRBJ2-7, the full variable domain reads GEEVAQTPKHLVRGEGQKAKLYCAPIKGHSYVFWYQQVLKNEFKFLISFQNENVFDETGMPKERFSAKCLPNSPCSLEIQATKLEDSAVYFCASSLFGQAYEQYFGPGTRLTVT.

This chain links TRBV10-3 with TRBJ2-5, with TRBD1 matching 8 bases. The CDR3 extends over 18 amino acids. Looked up from germline, CDR1 is ENHRY and CDR2 is SYGVKD. Trimming took 0 bases from V and 1 from J; bases not matched to a gene: 10. In DNA form, the CDR3 reads TGTGCCATCAGTGAGTCTGGGGGCGGACAGGGTCCCCAAGAGACCCAGTACTTC. As protein: CAISESGGGQGPQETQYF.